The T cell receptor beta chain under discussion was sequenced for a study of blood T cell repertoires in COVID-19. Study information: Samples came from the United States, Italy and Spain, spanning acute and convalescent COVID-19. T cells, B-cell-depleted T cells, or PBMCs provided the cDNA or gDNA that served as material.

Original handling: Reference gene primer amplification gave nucleated cell count estimates. The protocol was immunoSEQ multiplex PCR, while the TCRdb copy is restricted to in-frame clones and leaves out a portion. V and J calls and clone size follow that table, whereas D and trimming were derived from the DNA. The sample contains approximately 90,000 clones, about nine tenths of which appear only once. The CDR3 is made up of 14 amino acids. Per the germline V gene, CDR1 is SGHRS and CDR2 is YFSETQ. Trimming cost V 3 bases and J 5 bases; bases outside gene matches: 8. Sequencing was performed on peripheral blood. The chain combines TRBV5-1 with TRBJ2-7; 7 nucleotides match TRBD1. The receptor was derived from a man aged 55-75 years with acute or convalescent COVID-19. CDR3 coding DNA: TGCGCCAGCAGCTCGACAGGGATCGACAACGAGCAGTACTTC. Its protein is CASSSTGIDNEQYF.